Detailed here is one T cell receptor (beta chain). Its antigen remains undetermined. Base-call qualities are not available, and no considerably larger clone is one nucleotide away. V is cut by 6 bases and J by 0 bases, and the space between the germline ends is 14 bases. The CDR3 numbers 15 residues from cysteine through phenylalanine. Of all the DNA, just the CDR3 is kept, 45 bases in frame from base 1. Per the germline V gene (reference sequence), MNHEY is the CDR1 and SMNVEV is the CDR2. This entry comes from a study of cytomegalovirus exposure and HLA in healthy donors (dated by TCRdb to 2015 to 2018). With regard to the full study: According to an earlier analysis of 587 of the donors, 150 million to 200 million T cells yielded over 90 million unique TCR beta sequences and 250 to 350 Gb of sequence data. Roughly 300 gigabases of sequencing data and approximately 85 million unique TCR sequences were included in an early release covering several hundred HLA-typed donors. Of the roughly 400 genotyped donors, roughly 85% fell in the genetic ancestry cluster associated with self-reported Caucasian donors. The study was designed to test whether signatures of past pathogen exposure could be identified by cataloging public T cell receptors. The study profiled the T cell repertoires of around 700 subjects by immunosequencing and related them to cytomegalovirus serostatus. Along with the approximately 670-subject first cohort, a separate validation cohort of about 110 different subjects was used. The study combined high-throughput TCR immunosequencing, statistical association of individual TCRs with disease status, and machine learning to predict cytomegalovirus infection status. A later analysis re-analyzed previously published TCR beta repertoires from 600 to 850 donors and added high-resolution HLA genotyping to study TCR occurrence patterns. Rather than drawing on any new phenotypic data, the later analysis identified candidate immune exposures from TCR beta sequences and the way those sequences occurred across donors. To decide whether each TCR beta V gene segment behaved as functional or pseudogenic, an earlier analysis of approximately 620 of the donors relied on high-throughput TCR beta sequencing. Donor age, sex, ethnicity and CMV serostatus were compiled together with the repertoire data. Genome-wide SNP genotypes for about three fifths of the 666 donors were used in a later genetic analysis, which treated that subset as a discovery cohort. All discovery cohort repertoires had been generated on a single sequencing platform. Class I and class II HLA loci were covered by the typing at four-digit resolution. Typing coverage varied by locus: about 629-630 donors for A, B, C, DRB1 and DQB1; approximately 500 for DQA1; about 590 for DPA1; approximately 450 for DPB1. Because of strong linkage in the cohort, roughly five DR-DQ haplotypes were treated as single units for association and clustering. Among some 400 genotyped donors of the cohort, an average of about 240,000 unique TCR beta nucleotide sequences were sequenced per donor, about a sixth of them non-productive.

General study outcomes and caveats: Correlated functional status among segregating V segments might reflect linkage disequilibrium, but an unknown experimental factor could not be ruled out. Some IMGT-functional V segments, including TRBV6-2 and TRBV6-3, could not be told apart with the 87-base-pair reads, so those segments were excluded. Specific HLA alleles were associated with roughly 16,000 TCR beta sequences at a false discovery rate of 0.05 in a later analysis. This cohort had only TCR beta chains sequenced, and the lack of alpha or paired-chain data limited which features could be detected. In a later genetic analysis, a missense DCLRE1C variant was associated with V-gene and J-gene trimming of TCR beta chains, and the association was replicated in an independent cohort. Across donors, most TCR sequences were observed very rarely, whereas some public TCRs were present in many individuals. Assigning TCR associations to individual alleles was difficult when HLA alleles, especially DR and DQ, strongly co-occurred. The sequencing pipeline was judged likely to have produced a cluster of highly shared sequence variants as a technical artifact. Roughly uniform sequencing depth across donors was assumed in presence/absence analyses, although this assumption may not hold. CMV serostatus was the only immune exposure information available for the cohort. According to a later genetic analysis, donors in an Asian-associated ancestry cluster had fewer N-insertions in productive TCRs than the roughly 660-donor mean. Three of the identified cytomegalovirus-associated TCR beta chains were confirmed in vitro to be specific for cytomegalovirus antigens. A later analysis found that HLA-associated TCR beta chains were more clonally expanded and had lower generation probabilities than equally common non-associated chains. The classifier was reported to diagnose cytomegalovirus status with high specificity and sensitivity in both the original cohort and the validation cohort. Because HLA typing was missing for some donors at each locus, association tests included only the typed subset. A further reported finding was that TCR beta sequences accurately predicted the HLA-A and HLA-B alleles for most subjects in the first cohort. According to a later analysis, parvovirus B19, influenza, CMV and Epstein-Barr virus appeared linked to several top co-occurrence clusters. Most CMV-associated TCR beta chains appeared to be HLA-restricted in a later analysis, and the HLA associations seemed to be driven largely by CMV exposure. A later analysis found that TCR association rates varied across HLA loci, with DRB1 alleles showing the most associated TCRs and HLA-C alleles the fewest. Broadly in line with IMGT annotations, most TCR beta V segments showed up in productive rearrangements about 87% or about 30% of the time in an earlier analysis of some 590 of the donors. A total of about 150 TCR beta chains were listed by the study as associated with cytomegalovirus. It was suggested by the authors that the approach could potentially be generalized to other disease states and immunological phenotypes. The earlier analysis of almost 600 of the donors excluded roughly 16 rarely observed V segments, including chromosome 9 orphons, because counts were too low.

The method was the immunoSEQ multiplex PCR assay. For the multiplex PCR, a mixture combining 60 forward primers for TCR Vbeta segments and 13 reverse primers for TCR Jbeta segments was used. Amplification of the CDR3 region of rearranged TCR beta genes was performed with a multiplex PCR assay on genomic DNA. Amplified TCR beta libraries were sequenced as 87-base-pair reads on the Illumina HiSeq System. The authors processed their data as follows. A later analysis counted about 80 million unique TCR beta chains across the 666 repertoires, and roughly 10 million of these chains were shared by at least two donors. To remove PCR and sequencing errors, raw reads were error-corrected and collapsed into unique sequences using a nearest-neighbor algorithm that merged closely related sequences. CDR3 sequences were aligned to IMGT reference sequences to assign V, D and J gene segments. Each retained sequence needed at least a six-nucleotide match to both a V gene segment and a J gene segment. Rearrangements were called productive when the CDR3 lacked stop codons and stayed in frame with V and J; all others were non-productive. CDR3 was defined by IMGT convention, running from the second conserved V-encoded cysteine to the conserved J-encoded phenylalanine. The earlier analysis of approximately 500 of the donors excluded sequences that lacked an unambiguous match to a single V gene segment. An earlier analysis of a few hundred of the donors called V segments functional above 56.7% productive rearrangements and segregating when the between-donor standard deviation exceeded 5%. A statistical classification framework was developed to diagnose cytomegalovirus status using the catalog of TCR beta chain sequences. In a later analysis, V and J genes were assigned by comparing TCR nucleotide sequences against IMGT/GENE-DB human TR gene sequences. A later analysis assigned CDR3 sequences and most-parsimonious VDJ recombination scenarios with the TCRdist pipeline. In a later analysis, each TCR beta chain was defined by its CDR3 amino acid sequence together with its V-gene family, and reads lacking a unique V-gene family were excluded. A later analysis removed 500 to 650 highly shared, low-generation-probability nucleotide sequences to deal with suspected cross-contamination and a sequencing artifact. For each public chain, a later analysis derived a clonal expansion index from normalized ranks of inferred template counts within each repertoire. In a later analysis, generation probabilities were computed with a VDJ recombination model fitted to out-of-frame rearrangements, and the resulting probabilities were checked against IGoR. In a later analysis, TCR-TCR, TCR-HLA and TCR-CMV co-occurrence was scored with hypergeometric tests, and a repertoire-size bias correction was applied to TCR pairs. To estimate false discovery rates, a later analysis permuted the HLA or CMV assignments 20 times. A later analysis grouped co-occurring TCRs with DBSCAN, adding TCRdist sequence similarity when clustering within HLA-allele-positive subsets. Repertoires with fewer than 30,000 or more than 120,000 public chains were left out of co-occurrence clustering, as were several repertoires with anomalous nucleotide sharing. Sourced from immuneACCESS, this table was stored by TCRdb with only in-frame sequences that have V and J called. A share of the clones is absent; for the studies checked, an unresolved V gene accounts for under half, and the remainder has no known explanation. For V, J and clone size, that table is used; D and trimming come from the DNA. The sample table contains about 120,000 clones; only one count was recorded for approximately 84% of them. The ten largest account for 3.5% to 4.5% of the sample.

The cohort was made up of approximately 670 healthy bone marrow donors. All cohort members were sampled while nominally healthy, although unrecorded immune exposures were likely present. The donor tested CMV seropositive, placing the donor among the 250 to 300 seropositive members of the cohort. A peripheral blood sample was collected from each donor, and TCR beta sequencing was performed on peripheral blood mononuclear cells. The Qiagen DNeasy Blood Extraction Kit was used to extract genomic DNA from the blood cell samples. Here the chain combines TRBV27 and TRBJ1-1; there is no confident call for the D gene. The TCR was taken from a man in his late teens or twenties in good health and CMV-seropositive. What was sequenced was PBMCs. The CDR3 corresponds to CASRPREVVNTEAFF. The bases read TGTGCCAGCAGGCCCCGAGAGGTGGTGAACACTGAAGCTTTCTTT.